This TCR beta chain was observed in a study of long-term antiretroviral therapy in people with HIV. General study findings and limits: Records did not include ART adherence, viral resistance or therapy changes.

Germline values: CDR1 MNHNY, CDR2 SVGAGI (reference sequence). The CDR3 contains 14 residues. The V gene lost 6 bases and the J gene lost 2 bases, with 12 bases spanning the gap. The assay, immunoSEQ v3.0, was run at survey level. Data came from immunoSEQ multiplex PCR; TCRdb stores just in-frame clones and leaves some out. The table shows 29,000 or so clones, with 90% to 95% occurring only once. As for this clone: The antigen remains undetermined.

The rearrangement links TRBV6-6 to TRBJ2-3; TRBD1 might be the D (6 bases). Source: unsorted PBMCs, taken about 7.4 years after starting antiretroviral therapy. The sequence was collected from a man between 45 and 60 years old with HIV. The CDR3 loop reads CASRDRVLTDTQYF. The CDR3 region has the DNA TGTGCCAGCAGGGACAGAGTGCTCACAGATACGCAGTATTTT.